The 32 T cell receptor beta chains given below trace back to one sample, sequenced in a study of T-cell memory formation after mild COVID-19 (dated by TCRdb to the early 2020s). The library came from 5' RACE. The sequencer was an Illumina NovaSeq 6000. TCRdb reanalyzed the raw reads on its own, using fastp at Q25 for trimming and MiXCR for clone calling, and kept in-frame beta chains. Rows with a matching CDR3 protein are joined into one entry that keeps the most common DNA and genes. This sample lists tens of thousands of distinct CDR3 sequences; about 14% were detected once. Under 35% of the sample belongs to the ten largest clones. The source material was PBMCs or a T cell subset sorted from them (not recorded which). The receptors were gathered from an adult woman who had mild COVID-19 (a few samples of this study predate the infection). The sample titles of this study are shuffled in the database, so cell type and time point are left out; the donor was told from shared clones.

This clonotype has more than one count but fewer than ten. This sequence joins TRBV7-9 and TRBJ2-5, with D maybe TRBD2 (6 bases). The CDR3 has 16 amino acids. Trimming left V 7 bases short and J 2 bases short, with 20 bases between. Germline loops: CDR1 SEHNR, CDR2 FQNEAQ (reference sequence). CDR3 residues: CASIYAGTSLQETQYF. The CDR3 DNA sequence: TGTGCCAGCATCTACGCCGGGACTTCGCTACAAGAGACCCAGTACTTC.

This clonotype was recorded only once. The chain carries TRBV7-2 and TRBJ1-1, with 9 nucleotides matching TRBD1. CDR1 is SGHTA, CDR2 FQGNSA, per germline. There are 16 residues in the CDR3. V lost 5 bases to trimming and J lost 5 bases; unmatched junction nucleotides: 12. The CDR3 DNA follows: TGTGCCAGCAGCCCCTGGACAGGGGTGGGGGGGACTGAAGCTTTCTTT. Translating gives CASSPWTGVGGTEAFF.

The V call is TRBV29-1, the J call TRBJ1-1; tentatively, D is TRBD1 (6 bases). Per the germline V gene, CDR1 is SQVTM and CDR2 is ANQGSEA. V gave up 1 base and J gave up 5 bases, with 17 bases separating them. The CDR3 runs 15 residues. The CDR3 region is CSVEGGSGGRTEAFF. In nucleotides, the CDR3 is TGCAGCGTTGAAGGGGGGTCCGGGGGGCGGACTGAAGCTTTCTTT.

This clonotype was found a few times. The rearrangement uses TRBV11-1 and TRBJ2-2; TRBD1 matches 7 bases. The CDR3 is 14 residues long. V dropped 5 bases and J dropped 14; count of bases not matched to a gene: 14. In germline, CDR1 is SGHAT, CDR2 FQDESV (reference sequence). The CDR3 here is CASSPDRVQLGLFF. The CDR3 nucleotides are TGTGCCAGCAGCCCTGACAGGGTTCAGCTGGGTCTGTTTTTT. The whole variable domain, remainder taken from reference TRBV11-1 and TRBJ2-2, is EAEVAQSPRYKITEKSQAVAFWCDPISGHATLYWYRQILGQGPELLVQFQDESVVDDSQLPKDRFSAERLKGVDSTLKIQPAELGDSAMYLCASSPDRVQLGLFFGEGSRLTVL.

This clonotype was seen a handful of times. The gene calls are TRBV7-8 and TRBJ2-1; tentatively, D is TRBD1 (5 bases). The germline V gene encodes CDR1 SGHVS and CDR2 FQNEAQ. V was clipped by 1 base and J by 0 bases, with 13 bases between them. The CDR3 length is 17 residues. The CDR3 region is CASSLEAQVSSYNEQFF. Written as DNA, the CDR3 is TGTGCCAGCAGCTTAGAGGCACAGGTGAGCTCCTACAATGAGCAGTTCTTC.

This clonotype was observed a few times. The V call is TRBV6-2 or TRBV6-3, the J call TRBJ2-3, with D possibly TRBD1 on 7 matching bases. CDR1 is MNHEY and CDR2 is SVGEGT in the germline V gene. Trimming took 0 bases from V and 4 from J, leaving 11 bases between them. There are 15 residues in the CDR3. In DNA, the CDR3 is TGTGCCAGCAGTTACTCAGGGGGCGGGGCAGATACGCAGTATTTT. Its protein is CASSYSGGGADTQYF.

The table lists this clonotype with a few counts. The CDR3: CSAMRDSPQETQYF. For the CDR3, the DNA is TGCAGTGCTATGAGGGACAGTCCACAAGAGACCCAGTACTTC. J is TRBJ2-5 and V is TRBV20-1; 7 bases are a match to TRBD1. The CDR3 is made up of 14 amino acids. V was clipped by 4 bases and J by 2 bases; unmatched bases: 7. Germline CDR1 DFQATT, CDR2 SNEGSKA (reference sequence).

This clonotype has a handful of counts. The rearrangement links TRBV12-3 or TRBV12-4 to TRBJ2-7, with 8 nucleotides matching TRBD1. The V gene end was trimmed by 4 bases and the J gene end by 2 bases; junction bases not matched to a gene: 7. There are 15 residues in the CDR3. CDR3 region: CASSSWTGLTYEQYF. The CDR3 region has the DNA TGTGCCAGCAGTTCGTGGACAGGGCTGACCTACGAGCAGTACTTC.

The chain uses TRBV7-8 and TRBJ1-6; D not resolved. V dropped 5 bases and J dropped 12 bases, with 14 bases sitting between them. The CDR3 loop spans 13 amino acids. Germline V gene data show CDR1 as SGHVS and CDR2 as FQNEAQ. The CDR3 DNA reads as TGTGCCAGCAGCAGTGGAGGGTTGGGACCCCTCCACTTT. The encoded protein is CASSSGGLGPLHF.

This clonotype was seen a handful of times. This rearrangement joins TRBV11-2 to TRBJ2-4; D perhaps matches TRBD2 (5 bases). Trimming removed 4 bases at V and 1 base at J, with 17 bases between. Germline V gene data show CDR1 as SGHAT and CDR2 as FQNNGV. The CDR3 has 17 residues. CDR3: CASSSFATMTAKNIQYF. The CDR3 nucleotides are TGTGCCAGCAGCTCGTTTGCGACTATGACTGCCAAAAACATTCAGTACTTC.

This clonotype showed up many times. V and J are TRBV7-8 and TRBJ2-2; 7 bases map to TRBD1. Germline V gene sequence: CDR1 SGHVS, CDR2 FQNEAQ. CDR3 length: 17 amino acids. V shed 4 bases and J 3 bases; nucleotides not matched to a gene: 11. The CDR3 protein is CASSSPYRGEDTGELFF. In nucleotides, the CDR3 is TGTGCCAGCAGCTCACCTTACAGGGGCGAGGACACCGGGGAGCTGTTTTTT.

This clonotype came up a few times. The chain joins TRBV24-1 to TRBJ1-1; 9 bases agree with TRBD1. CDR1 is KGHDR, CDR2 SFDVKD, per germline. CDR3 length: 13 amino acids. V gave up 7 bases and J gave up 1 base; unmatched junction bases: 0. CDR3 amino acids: CATRDRGNTEAFF. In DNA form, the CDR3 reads TGTGCCACCAGGGACAGGGGGAACACTGAAGCTTTCTTT.

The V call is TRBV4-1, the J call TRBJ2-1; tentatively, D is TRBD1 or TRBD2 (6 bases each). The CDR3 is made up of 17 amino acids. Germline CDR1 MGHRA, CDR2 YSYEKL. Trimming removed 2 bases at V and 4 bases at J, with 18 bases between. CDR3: CASSQSPLGGRYNEQFF. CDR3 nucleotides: TGCGCCAGCAGCCAATCGCCTCTAGGGGGGCGATACAATGAGCAGTTCTTC.

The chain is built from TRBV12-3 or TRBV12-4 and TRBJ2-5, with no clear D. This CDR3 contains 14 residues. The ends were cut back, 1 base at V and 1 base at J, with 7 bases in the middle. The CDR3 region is CASSLVPGQETQYF. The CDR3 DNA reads TGTGCCAGCAGTTTAGTGCCGGGCCAAGAGACCCAGTACTTC.

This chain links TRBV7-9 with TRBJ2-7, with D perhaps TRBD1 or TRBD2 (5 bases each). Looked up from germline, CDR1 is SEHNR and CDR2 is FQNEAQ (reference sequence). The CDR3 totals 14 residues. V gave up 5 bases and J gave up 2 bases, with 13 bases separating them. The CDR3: CASSESGAAYEQYF. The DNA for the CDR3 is TGTGCCAGCAGCGAGTCCGGGGCAGCCTACGAGCAGTACTTC.

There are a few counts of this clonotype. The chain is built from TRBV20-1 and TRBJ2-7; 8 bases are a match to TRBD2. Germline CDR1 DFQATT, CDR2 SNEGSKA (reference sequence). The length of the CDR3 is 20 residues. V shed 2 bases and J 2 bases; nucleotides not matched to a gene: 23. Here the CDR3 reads CSARTPSGWAGGPHAYEQYF. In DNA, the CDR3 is TGCAGTGCTAGAACCCCCTCCGGTTGGGCGGGAGGCCCACACGCCTACGAGCAGTACTTC.

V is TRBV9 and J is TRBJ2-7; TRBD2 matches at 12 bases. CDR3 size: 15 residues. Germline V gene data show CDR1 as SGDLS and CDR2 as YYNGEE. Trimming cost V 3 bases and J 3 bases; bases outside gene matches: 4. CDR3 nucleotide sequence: TGTGCCAGCAGCGCTTCTAGCGGGAGGGACTACGAGCAGTACTTC. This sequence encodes CASSASSGRDYEQYF. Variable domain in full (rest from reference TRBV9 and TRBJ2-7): DSGVTQTPKHLITATGQRVTLRCSPRSGDLSVYWYQQSLDQGLQFLIQYYNGEERAKGNILERFSAQQFPDLHSELNLSSLELGDSALYFCASSASSGRDYEQYFGPGTRLTVT.

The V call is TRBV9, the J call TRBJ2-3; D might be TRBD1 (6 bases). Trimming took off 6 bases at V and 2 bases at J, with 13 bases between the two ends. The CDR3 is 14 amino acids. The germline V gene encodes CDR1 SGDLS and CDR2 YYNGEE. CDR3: CASTPDSFTDTQYF. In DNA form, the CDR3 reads TGTGCCAGCACCCCGGACAGTTTCACAGATACGCAGTATTTT.

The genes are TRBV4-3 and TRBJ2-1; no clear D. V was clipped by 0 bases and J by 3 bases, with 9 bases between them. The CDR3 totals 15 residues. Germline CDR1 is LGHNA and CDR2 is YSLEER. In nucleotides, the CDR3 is TGCGCCAGCAGCCAAGATCGTGGAGTCTACAATGAGCAGTTCTTC. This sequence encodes CASSQDRGVYNEQFF.

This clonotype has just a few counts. The CDR3 loop reads CASSSGTGGEQFF. CDR3 nucleotide sequence: TGTGCCAGCAGCTCCGGGACAGGGGGTGAGCAGTTCTTC. This rearrangement joins TRBV7-9 to TRBJ2-1, with 11 bases identical to TRBD1. The CDR3 covers 13 residues. Per the germline V gene, CDR1 is SEHNR and CDR2 is FQNEAQ (reference sequence). The J segment lost 9 bases and the V segment lost 4 bases, leaving 2 bases of the junction unmatched.

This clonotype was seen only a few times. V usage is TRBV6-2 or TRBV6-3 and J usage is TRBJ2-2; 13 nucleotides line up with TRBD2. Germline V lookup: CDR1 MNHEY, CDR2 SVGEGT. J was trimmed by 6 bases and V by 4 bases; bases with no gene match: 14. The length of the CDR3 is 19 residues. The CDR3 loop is CASSFGLAGATPYAGELFF. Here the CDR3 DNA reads TGTGCCAGCAGTTTTGGACTAGCGGGAGCGACCCCCTACGCCGGGGAGCTGTTTTTT.

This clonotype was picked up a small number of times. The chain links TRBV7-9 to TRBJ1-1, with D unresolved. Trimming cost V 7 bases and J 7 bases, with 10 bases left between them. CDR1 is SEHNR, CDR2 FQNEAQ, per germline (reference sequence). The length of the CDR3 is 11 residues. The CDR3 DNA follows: TGTGCCAGCAAAGACGCCGTTGAAGCTTTCTTT. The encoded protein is CASKDAVEAFF. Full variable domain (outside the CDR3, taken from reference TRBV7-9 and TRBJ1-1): DTGVSQNPRHKITKRGQNVTFRCDPISEHNRLYWYRQTLGQGPEFLTYFQNEAQLEKSRLLSDRFSAERPKGSFSTLEIQRTEQGDSAMYLCASKDAVEAFFGQGTRLTVV.

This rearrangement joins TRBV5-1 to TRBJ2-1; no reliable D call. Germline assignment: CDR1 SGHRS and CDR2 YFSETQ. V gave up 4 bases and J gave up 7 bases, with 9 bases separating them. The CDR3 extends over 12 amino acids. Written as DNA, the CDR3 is TGCGCCAGCAGCCAGAGTCAAAATGAGCAGTTCTTC. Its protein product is CASSQSQNEQFF. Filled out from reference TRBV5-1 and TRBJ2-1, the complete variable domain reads KAGVTQTPRYLIKTRGQQVTLSCSPISGHRSVSWYQQTPGQGLQFLFEYFSETQRNKGNFPGRFSGRQFSNSRSEMNVSTLELGDSALYLCASSQSQNEQFFGPGTRLTVL.

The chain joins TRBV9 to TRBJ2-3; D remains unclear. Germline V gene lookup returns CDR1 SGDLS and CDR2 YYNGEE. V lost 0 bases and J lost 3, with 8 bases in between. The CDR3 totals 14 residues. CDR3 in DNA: TGTGCCAGCAGCGTAGGGATTGTAACAGATACGCAGTATTTT. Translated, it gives CASSVGIVTDTQYF.

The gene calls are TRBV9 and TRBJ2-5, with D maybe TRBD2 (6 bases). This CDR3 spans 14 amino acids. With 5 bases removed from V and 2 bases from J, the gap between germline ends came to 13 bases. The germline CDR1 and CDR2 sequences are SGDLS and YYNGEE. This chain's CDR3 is CASSRTGLQETQYF. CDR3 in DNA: TGTGCCAGCAGTCGTACCGGACTACAAGAGACCCAGTACTTC.

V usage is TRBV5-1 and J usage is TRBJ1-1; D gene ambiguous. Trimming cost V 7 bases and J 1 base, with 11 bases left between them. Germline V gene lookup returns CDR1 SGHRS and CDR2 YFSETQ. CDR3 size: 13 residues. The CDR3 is CASAPLGNTEAFF. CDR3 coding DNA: TGCGCCAGCGCCCCCCTAGGGAACACTGAAGCTTTCTTT.

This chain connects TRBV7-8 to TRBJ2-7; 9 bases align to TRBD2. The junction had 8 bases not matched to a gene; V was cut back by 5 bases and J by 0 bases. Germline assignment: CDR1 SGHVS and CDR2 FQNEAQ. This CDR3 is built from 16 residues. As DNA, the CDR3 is TGTGCCAGCAGCGATTATAGCGGGAGCCTCTCCTACGAGCAGTACTTC. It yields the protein CASSDYSGSLSYEQYF.

For the CDR3, the DNA is TGTGCCAGCAGCCAATCGTGGACTGAAGCTTTCTTT. Its translation is CASSQSWTEAFF. The chain links TRBV7-9 to TRBJ1-1, with no clear D. V gave up 5 bases and J gave up 5 bases, with 9 bases separating them. The length of the CDR3 is 12 residues. Germline CDR1 reads SEHNR; CDR2 reads FQNEAQ (reference sequence). Using reference TRBV7-9 and TRBJ1-1 for the parts outside the CDR3, the full variable domain is DTGVSQNPRHKITKRGQNVTFRCDPISEHNRLYWYRQTLGQGPEFLTYFQNEAQLEKSRLLSDRFSAERPKGSFSTLEIQRTEQGDSAMYLCASSQSWTEAFFGQGTRLTVV.

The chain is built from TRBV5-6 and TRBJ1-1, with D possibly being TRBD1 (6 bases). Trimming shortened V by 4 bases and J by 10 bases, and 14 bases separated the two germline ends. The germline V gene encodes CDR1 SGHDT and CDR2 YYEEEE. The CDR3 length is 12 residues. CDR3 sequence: CASSAGALGAFF. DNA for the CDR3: TGTGCCAGCAGCGCGGGGGCCTTAGGAGCTTTCTTT.

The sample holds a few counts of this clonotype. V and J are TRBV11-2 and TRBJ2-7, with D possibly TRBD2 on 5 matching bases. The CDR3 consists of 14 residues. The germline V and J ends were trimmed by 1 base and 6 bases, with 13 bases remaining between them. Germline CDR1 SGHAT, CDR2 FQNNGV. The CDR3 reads CASSLGGNSGEQYF. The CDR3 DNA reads TGTGCCAGCAGCTTAGGAGGGAACTCGGGCGAGCAGTACTTC.

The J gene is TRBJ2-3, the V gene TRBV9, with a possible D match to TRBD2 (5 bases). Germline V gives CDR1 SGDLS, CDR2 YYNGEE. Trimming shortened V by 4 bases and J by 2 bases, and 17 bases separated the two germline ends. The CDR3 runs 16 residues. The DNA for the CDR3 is TGTGCCAGCAGCACGAGAGGAGGACTCTCCACAGATACGCAGTATTTT. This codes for CASSTRGGLSTDTQYF.

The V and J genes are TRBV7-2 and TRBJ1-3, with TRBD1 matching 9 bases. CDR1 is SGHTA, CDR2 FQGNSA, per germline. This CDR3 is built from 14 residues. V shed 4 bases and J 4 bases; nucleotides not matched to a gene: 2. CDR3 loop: CASSSGTGGNTIYF. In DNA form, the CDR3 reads TGTGCCAGCAGCTCCGGGACAGGGGGAAACACCATATATTTT.